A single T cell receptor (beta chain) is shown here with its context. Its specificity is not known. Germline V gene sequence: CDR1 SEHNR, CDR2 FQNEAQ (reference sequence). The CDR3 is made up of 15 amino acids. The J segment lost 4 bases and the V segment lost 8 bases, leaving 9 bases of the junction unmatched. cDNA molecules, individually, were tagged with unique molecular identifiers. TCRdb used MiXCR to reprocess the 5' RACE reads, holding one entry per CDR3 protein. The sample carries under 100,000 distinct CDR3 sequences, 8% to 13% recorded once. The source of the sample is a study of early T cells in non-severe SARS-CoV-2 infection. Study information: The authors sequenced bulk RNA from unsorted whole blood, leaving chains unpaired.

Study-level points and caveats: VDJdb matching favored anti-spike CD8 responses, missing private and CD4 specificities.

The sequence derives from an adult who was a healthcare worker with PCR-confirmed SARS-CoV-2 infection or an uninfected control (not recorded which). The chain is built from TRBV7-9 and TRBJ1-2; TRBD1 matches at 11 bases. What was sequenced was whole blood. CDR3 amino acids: CASLDRGQGSYGYTF. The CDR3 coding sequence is TGTGCCAGCTTGGACAGGGGGCAAGGGAGCTATGGCTACACCTTC.